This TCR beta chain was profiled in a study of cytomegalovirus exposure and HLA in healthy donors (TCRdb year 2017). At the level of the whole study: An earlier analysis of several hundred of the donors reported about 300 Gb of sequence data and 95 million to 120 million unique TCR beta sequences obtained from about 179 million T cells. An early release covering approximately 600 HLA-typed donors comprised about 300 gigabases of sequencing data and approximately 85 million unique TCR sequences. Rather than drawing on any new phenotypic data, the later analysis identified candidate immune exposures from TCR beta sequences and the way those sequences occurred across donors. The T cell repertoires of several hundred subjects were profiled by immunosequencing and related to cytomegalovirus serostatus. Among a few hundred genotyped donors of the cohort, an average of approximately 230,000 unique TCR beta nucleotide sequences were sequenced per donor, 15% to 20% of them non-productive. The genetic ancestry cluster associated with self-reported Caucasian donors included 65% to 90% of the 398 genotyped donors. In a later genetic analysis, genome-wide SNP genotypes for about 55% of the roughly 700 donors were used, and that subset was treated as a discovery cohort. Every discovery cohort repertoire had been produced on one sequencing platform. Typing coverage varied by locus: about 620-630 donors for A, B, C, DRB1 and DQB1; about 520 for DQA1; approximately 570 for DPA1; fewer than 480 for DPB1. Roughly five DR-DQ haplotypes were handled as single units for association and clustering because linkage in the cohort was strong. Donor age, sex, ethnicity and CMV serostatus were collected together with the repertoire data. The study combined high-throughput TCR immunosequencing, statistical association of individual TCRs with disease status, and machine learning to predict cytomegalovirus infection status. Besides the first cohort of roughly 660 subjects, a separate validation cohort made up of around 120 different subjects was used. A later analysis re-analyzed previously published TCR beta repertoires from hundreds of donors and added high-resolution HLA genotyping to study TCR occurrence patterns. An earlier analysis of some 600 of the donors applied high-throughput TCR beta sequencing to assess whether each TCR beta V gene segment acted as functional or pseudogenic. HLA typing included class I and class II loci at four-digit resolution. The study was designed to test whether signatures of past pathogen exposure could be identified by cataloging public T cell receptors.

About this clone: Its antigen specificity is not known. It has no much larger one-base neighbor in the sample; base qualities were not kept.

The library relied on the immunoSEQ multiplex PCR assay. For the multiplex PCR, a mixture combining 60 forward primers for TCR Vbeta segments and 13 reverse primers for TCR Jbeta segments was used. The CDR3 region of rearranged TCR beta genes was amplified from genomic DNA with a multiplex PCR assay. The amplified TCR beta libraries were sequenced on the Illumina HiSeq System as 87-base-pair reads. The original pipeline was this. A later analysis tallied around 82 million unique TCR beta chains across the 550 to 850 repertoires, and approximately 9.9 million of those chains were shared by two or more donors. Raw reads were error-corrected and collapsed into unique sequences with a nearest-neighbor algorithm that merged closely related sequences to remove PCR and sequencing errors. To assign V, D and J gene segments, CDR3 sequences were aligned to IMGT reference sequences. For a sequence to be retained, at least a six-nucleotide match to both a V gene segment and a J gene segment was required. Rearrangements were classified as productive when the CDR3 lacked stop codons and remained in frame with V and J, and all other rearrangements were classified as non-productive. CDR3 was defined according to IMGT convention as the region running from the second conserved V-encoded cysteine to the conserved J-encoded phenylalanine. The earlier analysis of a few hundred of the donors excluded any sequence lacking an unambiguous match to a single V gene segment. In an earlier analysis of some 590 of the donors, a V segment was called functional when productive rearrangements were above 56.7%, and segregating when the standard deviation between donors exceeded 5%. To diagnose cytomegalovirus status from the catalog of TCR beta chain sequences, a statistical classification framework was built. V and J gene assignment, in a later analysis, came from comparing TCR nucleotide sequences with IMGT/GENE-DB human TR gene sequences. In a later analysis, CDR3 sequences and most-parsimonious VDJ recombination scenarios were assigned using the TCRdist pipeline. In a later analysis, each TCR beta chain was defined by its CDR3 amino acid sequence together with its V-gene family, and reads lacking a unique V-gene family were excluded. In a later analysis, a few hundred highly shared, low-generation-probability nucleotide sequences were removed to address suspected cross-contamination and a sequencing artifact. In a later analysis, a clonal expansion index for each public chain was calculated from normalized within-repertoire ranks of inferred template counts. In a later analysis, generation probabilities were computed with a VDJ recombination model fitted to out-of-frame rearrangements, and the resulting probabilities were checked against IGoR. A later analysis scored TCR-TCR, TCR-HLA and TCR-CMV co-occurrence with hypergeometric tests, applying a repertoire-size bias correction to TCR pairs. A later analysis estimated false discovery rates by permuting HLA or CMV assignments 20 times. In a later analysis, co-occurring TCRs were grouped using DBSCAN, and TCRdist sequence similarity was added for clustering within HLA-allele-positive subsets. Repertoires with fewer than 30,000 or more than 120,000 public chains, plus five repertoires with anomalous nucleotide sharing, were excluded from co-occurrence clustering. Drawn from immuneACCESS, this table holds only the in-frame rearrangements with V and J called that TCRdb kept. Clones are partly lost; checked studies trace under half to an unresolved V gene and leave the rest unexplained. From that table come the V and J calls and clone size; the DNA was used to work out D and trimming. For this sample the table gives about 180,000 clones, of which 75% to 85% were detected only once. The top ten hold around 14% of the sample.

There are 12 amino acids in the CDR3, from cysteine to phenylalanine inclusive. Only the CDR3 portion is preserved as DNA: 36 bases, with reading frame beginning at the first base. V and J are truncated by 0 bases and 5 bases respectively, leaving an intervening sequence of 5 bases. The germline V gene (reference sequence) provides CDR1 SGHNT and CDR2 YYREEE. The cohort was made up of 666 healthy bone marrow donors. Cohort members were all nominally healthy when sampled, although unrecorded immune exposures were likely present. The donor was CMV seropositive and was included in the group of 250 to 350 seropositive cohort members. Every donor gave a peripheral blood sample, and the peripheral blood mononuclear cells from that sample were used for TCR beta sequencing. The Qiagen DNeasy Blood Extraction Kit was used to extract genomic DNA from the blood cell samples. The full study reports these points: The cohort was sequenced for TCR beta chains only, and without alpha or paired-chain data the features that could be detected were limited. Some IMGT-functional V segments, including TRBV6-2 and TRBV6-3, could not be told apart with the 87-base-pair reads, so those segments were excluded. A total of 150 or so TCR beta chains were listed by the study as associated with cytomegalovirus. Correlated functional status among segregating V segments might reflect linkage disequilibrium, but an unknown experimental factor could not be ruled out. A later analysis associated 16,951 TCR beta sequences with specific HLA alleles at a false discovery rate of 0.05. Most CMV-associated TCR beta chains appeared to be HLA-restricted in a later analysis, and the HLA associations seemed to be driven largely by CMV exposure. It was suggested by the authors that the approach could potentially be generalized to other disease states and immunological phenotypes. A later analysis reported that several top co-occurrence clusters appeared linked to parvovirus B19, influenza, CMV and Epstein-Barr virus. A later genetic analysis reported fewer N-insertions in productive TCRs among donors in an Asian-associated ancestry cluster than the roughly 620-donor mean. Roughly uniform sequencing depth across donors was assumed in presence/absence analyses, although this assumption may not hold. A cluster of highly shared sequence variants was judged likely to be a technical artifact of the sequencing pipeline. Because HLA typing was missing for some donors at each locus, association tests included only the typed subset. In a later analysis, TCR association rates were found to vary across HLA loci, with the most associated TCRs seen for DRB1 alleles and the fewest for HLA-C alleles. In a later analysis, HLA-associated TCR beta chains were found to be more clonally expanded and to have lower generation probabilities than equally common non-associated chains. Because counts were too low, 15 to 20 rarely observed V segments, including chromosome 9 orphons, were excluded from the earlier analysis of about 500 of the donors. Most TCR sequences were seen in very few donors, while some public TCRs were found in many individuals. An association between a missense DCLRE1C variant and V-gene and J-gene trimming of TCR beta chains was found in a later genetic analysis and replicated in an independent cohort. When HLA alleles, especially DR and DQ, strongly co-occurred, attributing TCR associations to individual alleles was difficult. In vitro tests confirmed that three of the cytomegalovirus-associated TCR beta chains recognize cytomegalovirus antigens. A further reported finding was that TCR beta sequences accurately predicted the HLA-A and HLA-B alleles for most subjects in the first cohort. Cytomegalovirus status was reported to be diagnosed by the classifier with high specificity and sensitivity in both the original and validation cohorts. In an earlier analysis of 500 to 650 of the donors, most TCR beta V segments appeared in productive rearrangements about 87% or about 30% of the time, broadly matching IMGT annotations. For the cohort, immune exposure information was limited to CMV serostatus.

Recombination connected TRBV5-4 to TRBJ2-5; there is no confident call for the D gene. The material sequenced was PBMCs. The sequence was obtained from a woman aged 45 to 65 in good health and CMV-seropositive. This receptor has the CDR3 CASSLDEETQYF. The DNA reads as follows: TGTGCCAGCAGCTTGGATGAGGAGACCCAGTACTTC. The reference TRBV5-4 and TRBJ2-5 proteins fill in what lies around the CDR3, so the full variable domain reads ETGVTQSPTHLIKTRGQQVTLRCSSQSGHNTVSWYQQALGQGPQFIFQYYREEENGRGNFPPRFSGLQFPNYSSELNVNALELDDSALYLCASSLDEETQYFGPGTRLLVL.